What follows is one T cell receptor beta chain and its context. This CDR3 is built from 17 residues. Germline values: CDR1 LGHNA, CDR2 YSLEER. V shed 0 bases, J shed 5 bases, and the junction held 11 bases outside the gene matches. This record belongs to a study of blood T cell repertoires in COVID-19. Overall study context: The samples span acute and convalescent COVID-19 from the United States, Italy and Spain. T cells, B-cell-depleted T cells, or PBMCs provided the cDNA or gDNA that served as material.

Authors' methods: Quantification of nucleated cells was approximated via reference gene primer amplification. Libraries were prepared by immunoSEQ multiplex PCR; TCRdb keeps only in-frame clonotypes and omits some of them. D and trimming come from the DNA, and the V and J calls and clone size come from that table. The data hold some 86,000 clones, with around 93% observed a single time. The sequence derives from a human donor with active COVID-19. The donor label of this sample is uncertain. The sequenced sample was peripheral blood. V usage is TRBV4-3 and J usage is TRBJ2-5, with 8 nucleotides matching TRBD1. The CDR3 here is CASSQDGGQGASETQYF. CDR3 nucleotide sequence: TGCGCCAGCAGCCAAGATGGAGGCCAGGGGGCTTCCGAGACCCAGTACTTC.